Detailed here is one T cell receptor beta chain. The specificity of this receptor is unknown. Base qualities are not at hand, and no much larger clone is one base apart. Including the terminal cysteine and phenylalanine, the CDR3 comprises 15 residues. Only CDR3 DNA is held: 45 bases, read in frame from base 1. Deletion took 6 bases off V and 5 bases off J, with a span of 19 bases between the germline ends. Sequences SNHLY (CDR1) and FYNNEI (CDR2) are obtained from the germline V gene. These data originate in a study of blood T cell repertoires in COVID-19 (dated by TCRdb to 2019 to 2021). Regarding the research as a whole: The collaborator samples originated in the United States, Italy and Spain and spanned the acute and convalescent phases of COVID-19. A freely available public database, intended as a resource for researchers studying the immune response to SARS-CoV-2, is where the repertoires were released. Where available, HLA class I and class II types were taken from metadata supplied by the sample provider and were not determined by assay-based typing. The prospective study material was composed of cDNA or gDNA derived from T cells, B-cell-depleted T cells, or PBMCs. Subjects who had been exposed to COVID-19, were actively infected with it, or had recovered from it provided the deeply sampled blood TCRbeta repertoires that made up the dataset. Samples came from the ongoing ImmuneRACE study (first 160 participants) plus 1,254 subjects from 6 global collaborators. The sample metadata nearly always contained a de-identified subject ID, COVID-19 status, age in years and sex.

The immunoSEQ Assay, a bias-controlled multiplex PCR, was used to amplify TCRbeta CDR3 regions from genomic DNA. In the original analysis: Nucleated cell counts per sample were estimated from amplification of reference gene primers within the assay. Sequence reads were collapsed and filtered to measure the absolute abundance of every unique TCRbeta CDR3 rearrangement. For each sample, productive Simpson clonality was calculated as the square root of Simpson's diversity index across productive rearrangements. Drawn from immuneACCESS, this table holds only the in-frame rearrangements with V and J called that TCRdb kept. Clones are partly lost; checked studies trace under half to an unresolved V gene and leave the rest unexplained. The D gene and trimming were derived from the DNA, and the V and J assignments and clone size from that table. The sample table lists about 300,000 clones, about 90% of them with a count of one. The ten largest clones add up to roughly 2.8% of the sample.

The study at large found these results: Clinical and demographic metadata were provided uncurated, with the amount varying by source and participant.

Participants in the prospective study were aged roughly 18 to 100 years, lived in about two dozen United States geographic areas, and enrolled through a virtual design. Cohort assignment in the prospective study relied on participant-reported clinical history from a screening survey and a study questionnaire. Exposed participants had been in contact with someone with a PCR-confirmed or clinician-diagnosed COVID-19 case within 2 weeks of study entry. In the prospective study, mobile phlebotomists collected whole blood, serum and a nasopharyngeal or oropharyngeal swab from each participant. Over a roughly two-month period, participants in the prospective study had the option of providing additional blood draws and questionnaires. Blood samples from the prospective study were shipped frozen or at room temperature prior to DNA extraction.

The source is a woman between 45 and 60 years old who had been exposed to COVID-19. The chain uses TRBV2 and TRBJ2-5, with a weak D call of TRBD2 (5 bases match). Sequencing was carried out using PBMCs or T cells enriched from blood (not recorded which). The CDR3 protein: CASRPLAPDAETQYF. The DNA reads TGTGCCAGCAGGCCTTTAGCGCCCGATGCGGAGACCCAGTACTTC.